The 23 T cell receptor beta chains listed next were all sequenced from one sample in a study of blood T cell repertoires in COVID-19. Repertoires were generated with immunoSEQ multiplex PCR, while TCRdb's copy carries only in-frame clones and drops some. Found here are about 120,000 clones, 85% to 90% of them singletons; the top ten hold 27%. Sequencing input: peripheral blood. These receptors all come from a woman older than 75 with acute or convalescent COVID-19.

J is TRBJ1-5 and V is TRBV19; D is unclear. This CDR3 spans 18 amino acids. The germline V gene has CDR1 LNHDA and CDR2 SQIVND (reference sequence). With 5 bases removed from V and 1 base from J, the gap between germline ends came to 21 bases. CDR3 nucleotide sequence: TGTGCCAGTAGTGCGGGTCTCACCGCTCATGGGAGCAATCAGCCCCAGCATTTT. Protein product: CASSAGLTAHGSNQPQHF. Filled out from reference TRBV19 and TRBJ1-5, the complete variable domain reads DGGITQSPKYLFRKEGQNVTLSCEQNLNHDAMYWYRQDPGQGLRLIYYSQIVNDFQKGDIAEGYSVSREKKESFPLTVTSAQKNPTAFYLCASSAGLTAHGSNQPQHFGDGTRLSIL.

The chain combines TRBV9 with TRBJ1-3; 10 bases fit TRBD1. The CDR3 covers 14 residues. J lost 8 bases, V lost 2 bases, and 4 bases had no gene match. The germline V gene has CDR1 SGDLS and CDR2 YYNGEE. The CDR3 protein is CASSVDRGRDTIYF. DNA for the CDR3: TGTGCCAGCAGCGTCGACAGGGGGCGAGACACCATATATTTT.

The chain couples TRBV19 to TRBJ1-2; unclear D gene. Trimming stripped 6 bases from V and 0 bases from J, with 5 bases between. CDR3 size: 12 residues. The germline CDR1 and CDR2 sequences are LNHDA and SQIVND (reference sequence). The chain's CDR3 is CASSEANYGYTF. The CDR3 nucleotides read TGTGCCAGTAGCGAGGCTAACTATGGCTACACCTTC.

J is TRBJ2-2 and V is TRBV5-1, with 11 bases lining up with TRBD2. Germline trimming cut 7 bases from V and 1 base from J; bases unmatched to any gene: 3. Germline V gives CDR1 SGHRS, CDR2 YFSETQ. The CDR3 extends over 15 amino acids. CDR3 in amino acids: CASRGLAENTGELFF. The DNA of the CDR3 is TGCGCCAGCCGGGGACTAGCGGAGAACACCGGGGAGCTGTTTTTT.

The CDR3 reads CASSLIGAYGYTF. The CDR3 bases are TGTGCCAGCAGCTTAATAGGGGCGTATGGCTACACCTTC. V gene TRBV7-2 combines with J gene TRBJ1-2; TRBD1 might be the D (5 bases). The germline V gene has CDR1 SGHTA and CDR2 FQGNSA. Deletions cut 2 bases from V and 5 bases from J, with 9 bases between. The CDR3 has 13 amino acids.

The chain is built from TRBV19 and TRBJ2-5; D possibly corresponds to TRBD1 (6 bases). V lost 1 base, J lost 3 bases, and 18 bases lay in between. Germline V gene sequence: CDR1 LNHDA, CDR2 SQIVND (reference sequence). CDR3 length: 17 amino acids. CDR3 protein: CASSIGGRTARKETQYF. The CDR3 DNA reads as TGTGCCAGTAGTATAGGGGGCCGGACAGCCAGGAAAGAGACCCAGTACTTC.

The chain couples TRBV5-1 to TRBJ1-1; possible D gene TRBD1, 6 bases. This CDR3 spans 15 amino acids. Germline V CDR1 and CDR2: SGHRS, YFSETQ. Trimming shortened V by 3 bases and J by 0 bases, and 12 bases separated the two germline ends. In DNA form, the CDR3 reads TGCGCCAGCAGCTCACAGGGCTCCATGAACACTGAAGCTTTCTTT. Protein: CASSSQGSMNTEAFF.

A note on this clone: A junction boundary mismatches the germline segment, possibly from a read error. CDR3: CASREAPTGNYGYTF. CDR3 nucleotides: TGTGCCAGCAGGGAAGCCCCGACAGGGAACTATGGCTACACCTTC. The chain recombines TRBV6-1 with TRBJ1-2; 7 bases fit TRBD1. CDR3 length: 15 amino acids. Germline V gene data show CDR1 as MNHNS and CDR2 as SASEGT.

In DNA, the CDR3 is TGTGCCAGCATTACCGGACAGTTGGAGACTGAAGCTTTCTTT. Translating gives CASITGQLETEAFF. The chain joins TRBV28 to TRBJ1-1; a possible D gene is TRBD1 (6 bases). This CDR3 spans 14 amino acids. The V and J ends lost 7 bases and 5 bases respectively, with 17 bases between them. Per germline, CDR1 MDHEN and CDR2 SYDVKM.

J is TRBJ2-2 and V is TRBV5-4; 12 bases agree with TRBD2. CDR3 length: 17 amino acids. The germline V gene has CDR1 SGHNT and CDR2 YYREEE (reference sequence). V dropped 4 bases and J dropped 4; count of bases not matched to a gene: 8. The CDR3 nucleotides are TGTGCCAGCAGCCAGGGCTCTAGCGGGGGGGCCACCGGGGAGCTGTTTTTT. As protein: CASSQGSSGGATGELFF.

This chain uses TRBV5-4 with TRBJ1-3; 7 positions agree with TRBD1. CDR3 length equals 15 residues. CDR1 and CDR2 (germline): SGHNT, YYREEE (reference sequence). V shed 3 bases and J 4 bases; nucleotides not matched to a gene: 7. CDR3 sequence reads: CASSSTGTVGNTIYF. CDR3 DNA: TGTGCCAGCAGCTCGACCGGGACAGTCGGAAACACCATATATTTT.

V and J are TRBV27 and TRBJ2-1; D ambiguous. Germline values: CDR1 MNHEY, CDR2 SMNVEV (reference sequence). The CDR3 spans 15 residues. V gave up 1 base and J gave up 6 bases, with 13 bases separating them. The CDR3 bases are TGTGCCAGCAGTTTATTGAAACCTCTACCCAATGAGCAGTTCTTC. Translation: CASSLLKPLPNEQFF.

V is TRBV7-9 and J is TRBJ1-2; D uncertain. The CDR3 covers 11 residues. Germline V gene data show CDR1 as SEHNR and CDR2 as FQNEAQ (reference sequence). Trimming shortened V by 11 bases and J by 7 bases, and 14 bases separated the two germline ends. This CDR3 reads CAGGSSVGYTF. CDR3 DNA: TGTGCCGGCGGATCCTCCGTTGGCTACACCTTC.

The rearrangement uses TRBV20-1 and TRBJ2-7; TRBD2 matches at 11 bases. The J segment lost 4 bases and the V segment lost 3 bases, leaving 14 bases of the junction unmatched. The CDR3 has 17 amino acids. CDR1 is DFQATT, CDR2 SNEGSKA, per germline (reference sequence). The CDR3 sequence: CSASGLAGGPSRYEQYF. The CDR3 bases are TGCAGTGCTAGTGGGCTAGCGGGGGGCCCATCCCGTTACGAGCAGTACTTC.

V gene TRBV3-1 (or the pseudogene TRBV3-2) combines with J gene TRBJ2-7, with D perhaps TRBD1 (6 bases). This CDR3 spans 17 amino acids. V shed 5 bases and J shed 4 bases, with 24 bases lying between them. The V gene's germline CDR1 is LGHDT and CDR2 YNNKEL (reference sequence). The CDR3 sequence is CASSSAQMDSRPYEQYF. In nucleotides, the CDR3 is TGTGCCAGCAGCTCGGCCCAGATGGACAGTCGCCCTTACGAGCAGTACTTC.

CDR3 in DNA: TGTGCCAGCAGCGTCGTGGGGCGAGGAACTGAAGCTTTCTTT. Translated: CASSVVGRGTEAFF. The chain employs TRBV7-9 and TRBJ1-1; maybe TRBD1 (5 bases). Germline loops: CDR1 SEHNR, CDR2 FQNEAQ (reference sequence). Trimming shortened V by 5 bases and J by 5 bases, and 15 bases separated the two germline ends. The CDR3 is made up of 14 amino acids.

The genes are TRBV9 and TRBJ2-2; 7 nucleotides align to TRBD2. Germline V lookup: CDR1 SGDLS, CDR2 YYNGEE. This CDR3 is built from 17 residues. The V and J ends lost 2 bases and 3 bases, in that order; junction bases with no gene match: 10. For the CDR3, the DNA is TGTGCCAGCAGCGTTAACTCCGGGACTACCTACACCGGGGAGCTGTTTTTT. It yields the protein CASSVNSGTTYTGELFF. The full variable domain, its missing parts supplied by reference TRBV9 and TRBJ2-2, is DSGVTQTPKHLITATGQRVTLRCSPRSGDLSVYWYQQSLDQGLQFLIQYYNGEERAKGNILERFSAQQFPDLHSELNLSSLELGDSALYFCASSVNSGTTYTGELFFGEGSRLTVL.

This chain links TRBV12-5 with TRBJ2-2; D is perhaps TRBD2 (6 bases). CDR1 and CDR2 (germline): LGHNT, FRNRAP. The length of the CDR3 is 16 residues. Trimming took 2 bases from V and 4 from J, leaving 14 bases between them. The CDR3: CASGLFSAGPTGELFF. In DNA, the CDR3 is TGTGCTAGTGGTTTGTTCTCAGCGGGCCCCACCGGGGAGCTGTTTTTT.

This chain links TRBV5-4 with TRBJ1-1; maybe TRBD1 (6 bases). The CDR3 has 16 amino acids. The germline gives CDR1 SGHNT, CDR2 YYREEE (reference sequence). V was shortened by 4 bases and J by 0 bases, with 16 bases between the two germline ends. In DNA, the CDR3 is TGTGCCAGCAGCCCAGTAGGGACAAACATGAACACTGAAGCTTTCTTT. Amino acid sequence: CASSPVGTNMNTEAFF. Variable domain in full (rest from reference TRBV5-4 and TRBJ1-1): ETGVTQSPTHLIKTRGQQVTLRCSSQSGHNTVSWYQQALGQGPQFIFQYYREEENGRGNFPPRFSGLQFPNYSSELNVNALELDDSALYLCASSPVGTNMNTEAFFGQGTRLTVV.

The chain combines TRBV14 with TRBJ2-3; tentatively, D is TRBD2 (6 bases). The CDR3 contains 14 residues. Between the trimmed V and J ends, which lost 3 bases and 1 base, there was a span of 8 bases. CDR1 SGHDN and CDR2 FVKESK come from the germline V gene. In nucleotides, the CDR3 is TGTGCCAGCAGCCAGGGGGGTGGCACAGATACGCAGTATTTT. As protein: CASSQGGGTDTQYF.

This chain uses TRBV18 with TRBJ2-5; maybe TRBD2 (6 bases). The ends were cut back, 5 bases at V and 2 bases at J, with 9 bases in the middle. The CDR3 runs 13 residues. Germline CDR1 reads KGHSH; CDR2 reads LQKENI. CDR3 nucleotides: TGTGCCAGCTCATCGGGACTTCAAGAGACCCAGTACTTC. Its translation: CASSSGLQETQYF.

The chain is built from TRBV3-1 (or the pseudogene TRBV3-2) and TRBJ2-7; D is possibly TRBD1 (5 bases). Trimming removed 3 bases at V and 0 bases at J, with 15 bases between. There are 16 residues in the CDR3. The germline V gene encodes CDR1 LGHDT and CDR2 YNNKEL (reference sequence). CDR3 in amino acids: CASSQTRARSSYEQYF. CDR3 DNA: TGTGCCAGCAGCCAGACCAGGGCCCGAAGCTCCTACGAGCAGTACTTC.

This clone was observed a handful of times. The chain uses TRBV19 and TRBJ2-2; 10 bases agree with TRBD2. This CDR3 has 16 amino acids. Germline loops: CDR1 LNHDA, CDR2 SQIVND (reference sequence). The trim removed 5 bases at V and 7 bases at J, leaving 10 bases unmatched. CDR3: CASSFLAGESLGELFF. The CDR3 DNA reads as TGTGCCAGTAGTTTTCTAGCGGGGGAGTCACTCGGGGAGCTGTTTTTT. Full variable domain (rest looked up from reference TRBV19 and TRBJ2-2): DGGITQSPKYLFRKEGQNVTLSCEQNLNHDAMYWYRQDPGQGLRLIYYSQIVNDFQKGDIAEGYSVSREKKESFPLTVTSAQKNPTAFYLCASSFLAGESLGELFFGEGSRLTVL.